The 25 T cell receptor beta chains below come from one sample, sequenced in a study of Graves' ophthalmopathy and Graves' hyperthyroidism. RNA transcripts provided the template for amplifying TCR beta CDR3 regions. First-round RT-PCR used HTBI primers; second-round multiplex PCR followed. TCRdb independently ran MiXCR on the multiplex PCR reads; one entry per CDR3 protein. The top ten hold 44% of the sample, which has approximately 700,000 distinct CDR3 sequences, roughly two fifths seen once. Sequencing was performed on peripheral blood. The receptors were sampled from an adult man with Graves' ophthalmopathy.

For this clonotype: A much larger clone lies a single base off, so this may be a read error. The chain joins TRBV20-1 to TRBJ2-5; D tentatively reads TRBD1 or TRBD2 (6 bases each). The CDR3 loop spans 13 amino acids. The V gene's germline CDR1 is DFQATT and CDR2 SNEGSKA (reference sequence). Here the CDR3 DNA reads TGCAGTGCTCTCACCGGGGGACAAGAGTCCCAGTACTTC. Translating gives CSALTGGQESQYF.

A single count supports this clonotype. The rearrangement uses TRBV29-1 and TRBJ1-3, with D possibly being TRBD1 (5 bases). This CDR3 comprises 14 residues. The V and J ends lost 3 bases and 0 bases respectively, with 9 bases between them. CDR1 is SQVTM and CDR2 is ANQGSEA in the germline V gene. The DNA of the CDR3 is TGCAGCGTTGACCGGGGGGGCTCTGGAAACACCATATATTTT. Encoded protein: CSVDRGGSGNTIYF.

The chain carries TRBV9 and TRBJ1-4, with D possibly TRBD1 on 6 matching bases. The ends were cut back, 3 bases at V and 4 bases at J, with 13 bases in the middle. The CDR3 has 15 amino acids. Germline-derived CDR1 and CDR2 are SGDLS and YYNGEE. DNA for the CDR3: TGTGCCAGCAGCGAGGGGGACAATATTAATGAAAAACTGTTTTTT. As protein: CASSEGDNINEKLFF.

The chain has TRBV6-4 and TRBJ2-2; 8 nucleotides line up with TRBD1. CDR3 length: 18 amino acids. The germline V gene has CDR1 MRHNA and CDR2 SNTAGT. The junction had 15 bases not matched to a gene; V was cut back by 5 bases and J by 4 bases. This CDR3 is CASSYVDRGLIGTGELFF. In DNA form, the CDR3 reads TGTGCCAGCAGTTACGTAGACAGGGGTTTAATTGGCACCGGGGAGCTGTTTTTT.

A few counts support this clonotype. The CDR3 DNA sequence: TGTGCCAGCACCATAGACGGGCGGGAGCTGTTTTTT. Its protein is CASTIDGRELFF. V usage is TRBV7-9 and J usage is TRBJ2-2; D is ambiguous. The CDR3 is 12 amino acids. V lost 7 bases to trimming and J lost 9 bases, with 12 bases between them. Germline CDR1 and CDR2: SEHNR and FQNEAQ (reference sequence).

The V call is TRBV20-1, the J call TRBJ2-5; 10 bases are a match to TRBD1. Trimming took 5 bases from V and 5 from J; bases not matched to a gene: 8. Germline CDR1 reads DFQATT; CDR2 reads SNEGSKA (reference sequence). The CDR3 has 14 residues. CDR3 nucleotides: TGCAGTGCTGGGACAGGGGCGAGGAGGGAGACCCAGTACTTC. As protein: CSAGTGARRETQYF.

V usage is TRBV19 and J usage is TRBJ1-1; D unresolved. Germline values: CDR1 LNHDA, CDR2 SQIVND (reference sequence). The germline V and J ends were trimmed by 2 bases and 3 bases, with 13 bases remaining between them. The CDR3 sequence is 15 residues long. CDR3 in DNA: TGTGCCAGTAGTATAACTGGCTTTAGAGACACTGAAGCTTTCTTT. Protein product: CASSITGFRDTEAFF.

This clonotype has just one count. J is TRBJ1-1 and V is TRBV25-1; D is possibly TRBD1 (5 bases). The CDR3 runs 15 residues. Germline CDR1 and CDR2: MGHDK and SYGVNS. V was clipped by 6 bases and J by 3 bases, with 17 bases between them. This CDR3 is CASSQITGGDTEAFF. DNA of the CDR3: TGTGCCAGCAGCCAAATAACGGGGGGGGACACTGAAGCTTTCTTT.

In regard to this clonotype: This may come from a read error, since a much larger clone is one base off. The genes are TRBV20-1 and TRBJ2-7; TRBD1 is a possible D gene (5 bases). Per germline, CDR1 DFQATT and CDR2 SNEGSKA (reference sequence). The CDR3 sequence is 12 residues long. V shed 2 bases and J shed 5 bases, with 10 bases lying between them. CDR3 sequence (DNA): TGCAGTGCTAGACAGGGTTTCCACGAGCAGTACTTC. This translates into CSARQGFHEQYF.

This clonotype showed up just a few times. This chain connects TRBV7-2 to TRBJ1-6; no clear D gene. Germline V CDR1 and CDR2: SGHTA, FQGNSA. This CDR3 contains 14 residues. Trimming stripped 3 bases from V and 8 bases from J, with 11 bases between. The DNA for the CDR3 is TGTGCCAGCAGCTTGTTCCTCGATTATTCACCCCTCCACTTT. Translated: CASSLFLDYSPLHF.

This clonotype was detected many times. V usage is TRBV20-1 and J usage is TRBJ1-4; D not certain. Trimming took off 0 bases at V and 7 bases at J, with 6 bases between the two ends. The germline CDR1 and CDR2 sequences are DFQATT and SNEGSKA (reference sequence). There are 12 residues in the CDR3. CDR3 nucleotides: TGCAGTGCTAGAGATATCAGTGAAAAACTGTTTTTT. Amino acid sequence: CSARDISEKLFF.

The chain couples TRBV2 to TRBJ2-5, with 14 bases lining up with TRBD2. J gave up 5 bases and V 8 bases, and 10 bases lay outside the gene matches. Germline loops: CDR1 SNHLY, CDR2 FYNNEI. The CDR3 covers 16 residues. CDR3 nucleotides: TGTGCCAGCGACGGGACTAGCGGGGGCGGGGCGGAGACCCAGTACTTC. Translating gives CASDGTSGGGAETQYF.

This clonotype was observed many times. The chain has TRBV7-9 and TRBJ1-2, with D possibly TRBD1 on 5 matching bases. CDR1 and CDR2 from the germline V gene are SEHNR and FQNEAQ (reference sequence). The CDR3 consists of 12 residues. The V end lost 6 bases, the J end lost 6 bases, and 11 bases lay between the germline ends. CDR3 DNA: TGTGCCAGCAGGCAGGGTGGAGATGGCTACACCTTC. This sequence encodes CASRQGGDGYTF.

This clonotype has ten or more counts. The rearrangement links TRBV20-1 to TRBJ1-6; D not certain. V lost 3 bases, J lost 6 bases, and 9 bases lay in between. Germline V gives CDR1 DFQATT, CDR2 SNEGSKA (reference sequence). This CDR3 is built from 13 residues. CDR3 amino acids: CSARIAPNSPLHF. CDR3 sequence (DNA): TGCAGTGCTAGGATAGCGCCTAATTCACCCCTCCACTTT.

The table lists this clonotype with a few counts. The chain carries TRBV5-8 and TRBJ2-7; D ambiguous. Trimming stripped 2 bases from V and 2 bases from J, with 8 bases between. The V gene's germline CDR1 is SGHTS and CDR2 YDEGEE. There are 13 residues in the CDR3. CDR3 sequence: CASSFDGTYEQYF. The DNA of the CDR3 is TGTGCCAGCAGCTTCGACGGTACCTACGAGCAGTACTTC.

This clonotype was detected only a few times. CDR3 bases: TGTGCCAGCAGCTCTCTGACAGGGACTGGGGACACTGAAGCTTTCTTT. Translated, it gives CASSSLTGTGDTEAFF. The chain employs TRBV7-9 and TRBJ1-1, with 7 bases fitting TRBD1. The CDR3 length is 16 residues. Germline trimming cut 4 bases from V and 3 bases from J; bases unmatched to any gene: 11. CDR1 and CDR2 (germline): SEHNR, FQNEAQ (reference sequence).

This clonotype has just a few counts. The V gene is TRBV5-8, the J gene TRBJ1-2; no firm D call. Trimming stripped 2 bases from V and 8 bases from J, with 16 bases between. Germline CDR1 reads SGHTS; CDR2 reads YDEGEE. The CDR3 is 14 residues long. CDR3 sequence (DNA): TGTGCCAGCAGCTTAAAACGATCGACTGGAGGCTACACCTTC. As protein: CASSLKRSTGGYTF.

This chain connects TRBV9 to TRBJ2-7; possibly TRBD2 for D (5 bases). The CDR3 is 16 amino acids. Trimming took 4 bases from V and 2 from J, leaving 19 bases between them. Germline CDR1 is SGDLS and CDR2 is YYNGEE. CDR3 bases: TGTGCCAGCAGCCAAGATGGAGGTCCAGAACCCTACGAGCAGTACTTC. Protein product: CASSQDGGPEPYEQYF.

In its sample, this clonotype was seen a few times. V is TRBV4-3 and J is TRBJ2-7, with 9 bases fitting TRBD1. V gave up 3 bases and J gave up 3 bases; unmatched junction bases: 3. The CDR3 is made up of 14 amino acids. Per germline, CDR1 LGHNA and CDR2 YSLEER. CDR3 sequence (DNA): TGCGCCAGCAGCCACCCGGACAGGGGCTACGAGCAGTACTTC. Its protein is CASSHPDRGYEQYF.

Only a few counts were recorded for this clonotype. J is TRBJ1-3 and V is TRBV25-1, with D unresolved. V lost 3 bases and J 0 bases, leaving 12 bases between the germline ends. CDR3 length equals 16 residues. Germline V gene lookup returns CDR1 MGHDK and CDR2 SYGVNS. The CDR3 DNA reads as TGTGCCAGCAGTGATAGTGCCGGAGGCTCTGGAAACACCATATATTTT. Translating gives CASSDSAGGSGNTIYF.

Regarding this clonotype: A much larger clone sits a single nucleotide away, making a read error possible. The J gene is TRBJ1-6, the V gene TRBV7-9; TRBD1 is a possible D gene (6 bases). The CDR3 is 14 residues long. The germline CDR1 and CDR2 sequences are SEHNR and FQNEAQ (reference sequence). V dropped 0 bases and J dropped 8 bases, with 8 bases sitting between them. CDR3 sequence: CASSLASGDSPLHF. CDR3 coding DNA: TGTGCCAGCAGCTTAGCTTCAGGGGATTCACCCCTCCACTTT.

This clonotype was observed at least ten times. The chain joins TRBV7-2 to TRBJ1-1; 8 bases are a match to TRBD1. V was pared by 0 bases and J by 4 bases, with 4 bases of the junction left unmatched. The CDR3 contains 15 residues. Germline CDR1 SGHTA, CDR2 FQGNSA. CDR3 nucleotides: TGTGCCAGCAGCTTAGCAGGTCAGGGGGCCACTGAAGCTTTCTTT. Residues: CASSLAGQGATEAFF.

The chain couples TRBV7-3 to TRBJ2-2; no reliable D call. Trimming pared 5 bases from V and 5 bases from J, leaving 12 bases between. Germline CDR1 is SGHTA and CDR2 is FQGTGA. This CDR3 spans 14 amino acids. CDR3 amino acids: CASSPTGRTGELFF. For the CDR3, the DNA is TGTGCCAGCAGCCCGACCGGCCGGACCGGGGAGCTGTTTTTT.

A remark on this clonotype: Compared with germline, one end of the junction differs, possibly owing to a read error. CDR3: CAISDPGTGRQPQHF. The CDR3 nucleotides are TGTGCCATCAGTGACCCCGGGACAGGGCGACAGCCCCAGCATTTT. The chain employs TRBV24-1 and TRBJ1-5; 9 bases line up with TRBD1. This CDR3 is 15 amino acids long. CDR1 is KGHDR, CDR2 SFDVKD, per germline.

This clonotype was picked up many times. This chain links TRBV25-1 with TRBJ1-1; D remains ambiguous. In germline, CDR1 is MGHDK, CDR2 SYGVNS. Trimming shortened V by 3 bases and J by 0 bases, and 8 bases separated the two germline ends. The CDR3 is 14 amino acids. DNA for the CDR3: TGTGCCAGCAGTGACTATGCAGTGAACACTGAAGCTTTCTTT. Its protein is CASSDYAVNTEAFF.